The entry that follows covers one T cell receptor beta chain sequence. Its antigen is undetermined. The CDR3 runs 15 residues. Germline V CDR1 and CDR2: MNHEY, SVGEGT. The ends lost 6 bases at V and 4 bases at J; junction bases unmatched: 8. This entry is derived from a study of T cell repertoires in cytomegalovirus infection. Study overall: Carrying CMV and the relevant HLA type showed in public TCR beta signatures.

TCRdb reprocessed the reads via MiXCR and lists one record per CDR3 protein. The table lists 150,000 to 180,000 distinct CDR3 sequences, roughly a quarter of them singletons. Study-level findings and limits: Within the response measured ex vivo, HLA-C-restricted CMV-specific TCR beta clonotypes were dominant. Cumulated frequencies of public TCR beta families served to identify carriers of CMV plus the relevant HLA.

This receptor was taken from a human donor in good health (CMV status not recorded). Some clones in this sample may be carry-over from other donors' samples. This chain links TRBV6-2 or TRBV6-3 with TRBJ1-4; 7 nucleotides agree with TRBD1. Sample: PBMCs. CDR3 protein: CASRSSGTVNEKLFF. The DNA of the CDR3 is TGTGCCAGCAGAAGCTCCGGGACAGTTAATGAAAAACTGTTTTTT.